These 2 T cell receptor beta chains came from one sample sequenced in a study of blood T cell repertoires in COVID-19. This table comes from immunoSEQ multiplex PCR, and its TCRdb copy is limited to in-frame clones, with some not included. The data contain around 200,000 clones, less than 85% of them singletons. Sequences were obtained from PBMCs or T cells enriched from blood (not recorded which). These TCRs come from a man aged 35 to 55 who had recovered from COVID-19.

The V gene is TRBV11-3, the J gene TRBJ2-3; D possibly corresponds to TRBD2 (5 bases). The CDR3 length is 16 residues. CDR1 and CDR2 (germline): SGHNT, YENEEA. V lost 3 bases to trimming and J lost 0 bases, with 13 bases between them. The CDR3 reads CASSLGGSSSTDTQYF. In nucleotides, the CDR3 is TGTGCCAGCAGCTTGGGTGGGAGCAGTAGCACAGATACGCAGTATTTT.

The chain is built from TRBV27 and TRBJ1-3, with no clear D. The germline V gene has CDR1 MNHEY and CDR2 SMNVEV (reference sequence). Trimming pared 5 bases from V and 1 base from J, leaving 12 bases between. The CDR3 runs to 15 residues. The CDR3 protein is CASSPRRASGNTIYF. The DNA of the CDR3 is TGTGCCAGCAGTCCACGGAGGGCGTCTGGAAACACCATATATTTT.